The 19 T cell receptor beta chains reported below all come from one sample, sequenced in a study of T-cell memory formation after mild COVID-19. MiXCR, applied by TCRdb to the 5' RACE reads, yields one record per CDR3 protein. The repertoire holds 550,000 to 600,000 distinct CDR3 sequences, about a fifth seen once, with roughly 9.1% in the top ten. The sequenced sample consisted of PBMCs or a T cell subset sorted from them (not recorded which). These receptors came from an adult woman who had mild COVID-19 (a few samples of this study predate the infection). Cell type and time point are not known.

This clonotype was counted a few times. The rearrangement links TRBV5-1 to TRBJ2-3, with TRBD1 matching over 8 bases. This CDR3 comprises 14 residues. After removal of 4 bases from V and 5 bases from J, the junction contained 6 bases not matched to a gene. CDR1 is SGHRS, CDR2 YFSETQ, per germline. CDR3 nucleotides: TGCGCCAGCAGCCCAGGACAGGGTATAGATACGCAGTATTTT. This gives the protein CASSPGQGIDTQYF.

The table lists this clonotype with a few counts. The CDR3 nucleotides read TGTGCCAGCAGTTTTTCTAGCGGGAGGGCCGTCCGGAATGAGCAGTTCTTC. As protein: CASSFSSGRAVRNEQFF. The chain recombines TRBV7-9 with TRBJ2-1; 12 nucleotides line up with TRBD2. There are 17 residues in the CDR3. The J segment lost 7 bases and the V segment lost 6 bases, leaving 13 bases of the junction unmatched. Germline V CDR1 and CDR2: SEHNR, FQNEAQ (reference sequence).

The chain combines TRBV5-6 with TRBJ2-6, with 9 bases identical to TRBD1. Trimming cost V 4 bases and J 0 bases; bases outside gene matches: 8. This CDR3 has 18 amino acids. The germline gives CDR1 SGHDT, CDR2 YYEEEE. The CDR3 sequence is CASSPYRGRGSGANVLTF. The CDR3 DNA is TGTGCCAGCAGCCCGTACAGGGGGCGGGGCTCTGGGGCCAACGTCCTGACTTTC.

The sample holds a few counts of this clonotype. CDR3 sequence: CATGGNLADTQYF. CDR3 nucleotide sequence: TGTGCCACCGGGGGTAATCTGGCAGATACGCAGTATTTT. This sequence joins TRBV24-1 and TRBJ2-3; D may be TRBD1 or TRBD2 (5 bases each). This CDR3 comprises 13 residues. In germline, CDR1 is KGHDR, CDR2 SFDVKD. Trimming took off 9 bases at V and 4 bases at J, with 13 bases between the two ends.

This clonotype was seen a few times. The CDR3, as DNA: TGTGCCAGCAGCCTCCGGGTTCGAGGGAACATTCAGTACTTC. Translation: CASSLRVRGNIQYF. The genes are TRBV7-2 and TRBJ2-4; tentative D call: TRBD2 (5 bases). Germline CDR1 and CDR2: SGHTA and FQGNSA. Trimming took off 5 bases at V and 7 bases at J, with 15 bases between the two ends. CDR3 length equals 14 residues.

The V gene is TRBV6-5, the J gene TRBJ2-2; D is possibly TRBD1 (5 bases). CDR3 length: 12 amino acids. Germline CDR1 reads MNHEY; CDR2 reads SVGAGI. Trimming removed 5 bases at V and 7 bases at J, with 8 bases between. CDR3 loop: CASSQGHGELFF. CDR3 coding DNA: TGTGCCAGCAGTCAGGGTCACGGGGAGCTGTTTTTT.

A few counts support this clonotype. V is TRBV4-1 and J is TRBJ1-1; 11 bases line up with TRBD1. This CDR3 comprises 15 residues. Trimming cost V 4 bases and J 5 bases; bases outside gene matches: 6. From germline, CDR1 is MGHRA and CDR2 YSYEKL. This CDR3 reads CASSRLGQGATEAFF. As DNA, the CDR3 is TGCGCCAGCAGCCGCTTAGGACAGGGGGCAACTGAAGCTTTCTTT.

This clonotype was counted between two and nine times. In DNA, the CDR3 is TGTGCCAGCAGCGCGGGGGCCGGGACAGGTGACAATGAGCAGTTCTTC. Protein product: CASSAGAGTGDNEQFF. This chain connects TRBV9 to TRBJ2-1, with TRBD1 identical over 8 bases. Trimming removed 3 bases from V and 5 bases from J; junction bases left unmatched: 10. This CDR3 has 16 amino acids. The germline CDR1 and CDR2 sequences are SGDLS and YYNGEE.

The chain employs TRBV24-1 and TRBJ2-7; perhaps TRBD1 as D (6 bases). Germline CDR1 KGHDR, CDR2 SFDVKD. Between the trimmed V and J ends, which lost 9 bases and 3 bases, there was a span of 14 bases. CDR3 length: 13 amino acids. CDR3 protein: CATAPGDGYEQYF. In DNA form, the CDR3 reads TGTGCCACCGCTCCAGGGGACGGCTACGAGCAGTACTTC.

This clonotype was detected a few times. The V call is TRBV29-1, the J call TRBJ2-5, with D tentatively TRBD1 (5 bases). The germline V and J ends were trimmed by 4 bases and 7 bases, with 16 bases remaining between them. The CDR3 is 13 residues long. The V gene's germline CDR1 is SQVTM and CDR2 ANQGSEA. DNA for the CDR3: TGCAGCGTTGCTGACAGACCCCCGGGGACCCAGTACTTC. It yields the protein CSVADRPPGTQYF.

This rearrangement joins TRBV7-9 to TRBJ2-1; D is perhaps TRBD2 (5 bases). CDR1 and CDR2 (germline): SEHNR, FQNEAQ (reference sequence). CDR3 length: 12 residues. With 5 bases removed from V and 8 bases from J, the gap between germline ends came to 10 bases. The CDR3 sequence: CASSPSIHEQFF. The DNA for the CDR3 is TGTGCCAGCAGCCCTAGCATCCATGAGCAGTTCTTC.

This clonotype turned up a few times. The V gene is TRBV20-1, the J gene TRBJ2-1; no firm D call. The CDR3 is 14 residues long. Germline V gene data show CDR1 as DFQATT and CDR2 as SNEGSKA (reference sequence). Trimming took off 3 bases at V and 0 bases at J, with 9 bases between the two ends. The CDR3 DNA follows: TGCAGTGCTAGCCACCGCGGCTCCTACAATGAGCAGTTCTTC. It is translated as CSASHRGSYNEQFF.

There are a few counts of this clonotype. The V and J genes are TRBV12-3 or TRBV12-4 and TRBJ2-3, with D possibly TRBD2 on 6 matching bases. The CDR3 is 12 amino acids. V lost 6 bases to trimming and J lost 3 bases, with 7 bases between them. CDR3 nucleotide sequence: TGTGCCAGCAGGGGACTTACAGATACGCAGTATTTT. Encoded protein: CASRGLTDTQYF.

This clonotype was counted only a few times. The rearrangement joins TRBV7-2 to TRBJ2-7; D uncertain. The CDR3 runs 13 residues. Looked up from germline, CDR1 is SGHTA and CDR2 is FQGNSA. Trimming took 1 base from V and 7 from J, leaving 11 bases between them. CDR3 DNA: TGTGCCAGCAGCTTAGGTAACGTCGGTGAGCAGTACTTC. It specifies CASSLGNVGEQYF.

The CDR3 protein is CASSLEQSTDTQYF. The DNA of the CDR3 is TGCGCCAGCAGCTTGGAACAGAGCACAGATACGCAGTATTTT. The chain uses TRBV5-1 and TRBJ2-3, with D hard to call. The germline V gene encodes CDR1 SGHRS and CDR2 YFSETQ. Between the trimmed V and J ends, which lost 0 bases and 0 bases, there was a span of 5 bases. The CDR3 totals 14 residues.

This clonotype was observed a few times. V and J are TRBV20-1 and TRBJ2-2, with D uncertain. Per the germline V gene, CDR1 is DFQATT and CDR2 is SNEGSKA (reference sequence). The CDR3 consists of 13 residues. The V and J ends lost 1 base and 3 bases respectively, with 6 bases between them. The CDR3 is CSARGQDTGELFF. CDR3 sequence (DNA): TGCAGTGCTAGAGGGCAAGACACCGGGGAGCTGTTTTTT.

This chain's CDR3 is CASSRGTGPYGYTF. DNA for the CDR3: TGTGCCAGCAGCCGAGGGACAGGGCCCTATGGCTACACCTTC. The gene calls are TRBV12-3 or TRBV12-4 and TRBJ1-2, with 9 positions matching TRBD1. This CDR3 comprises 14 residues. V was clipped by 6 bases and J by 4 bases; unmatched bases: 6.

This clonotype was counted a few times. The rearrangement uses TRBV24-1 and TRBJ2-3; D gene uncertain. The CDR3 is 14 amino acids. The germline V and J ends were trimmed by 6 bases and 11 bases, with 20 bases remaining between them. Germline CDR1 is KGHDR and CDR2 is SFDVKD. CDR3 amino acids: CATSSLTDPYEQYF. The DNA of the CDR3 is TGTGCCACCAGTTCCCTCACGGACCCCTACGAGCAGTATTTT.

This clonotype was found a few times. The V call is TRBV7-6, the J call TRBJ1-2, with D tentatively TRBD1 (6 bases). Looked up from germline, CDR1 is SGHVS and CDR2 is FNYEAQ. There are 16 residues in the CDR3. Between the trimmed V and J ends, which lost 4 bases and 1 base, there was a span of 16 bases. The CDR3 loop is CASSSARGPDNYGYTF. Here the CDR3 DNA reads TGTGCCAGCAGCTCAGCCCGGGGGCCCGATAACTATGGCTACACCTTC. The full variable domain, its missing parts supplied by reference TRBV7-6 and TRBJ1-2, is GAGVSQSPRYKVTKRGQDVALRCDPISGHVSLYWYRQALGQGPEFLTYFNYEAQQDKSGLPNDRFSAERPEGSISTLTIQRTEQRDSAMYRCASSSARGPDNYGYTFGSGTRLTVV.